Below are 7 T cell receptor beta chains sequenced from a single sample in a study of T cell changes during pregnancy in multiple sclerosis. The assay was immunoSEQ multiplex PCR, and TCRdb's table has in-frame clones only and misses some. The sample has 40,000 to 45,000 clones, 88% seen once. This specimen was CD8+ T cells from peripheral blood mononuclear cells, taken after pregnancy. All receptors come from a female donor in good health, enrolled as a control in a pregnancy study.

The rearrangement uses TRBV4-3 and TRBJ1-4; 7 nucleotides agree with TRBD1. Per the germline V gene, CDR1 is LGHNA and CDR2 is YSLEER. CDR3 length: 15 residues. V was clipped by 3 bases and J by 8 bases; unmatched bases: 9. The CDR3 nucleotides read TGCGCCAGCAGCCAGCGGACAGGATCTAGGGAAAAACTGTTTTTT. Translation gives CASSQRTGSREKLFF.

The chain is built from TRBV28 and TRBJ2-2; unclear D gene. The CDR3 contains 14 residues. V was cut by 3 bases and J by 3 bases, with 8 bases left in between. CDR1 is MDHEN and CDR2 is SYDVKM in the germline V gene. The CDR3 bases are TGTGCCAGCAGTTTGAAAACGGACACCGGGGAGCTGTTTTTT. Residues: CASSLKTDTGELFF. Combining the CDR3 with reference TRBV28 and TRBJ2-2 gives the whole variable domain DVKVTQSSRYLVKRTGEKVFLECVQDMDHENMFWYRQDPGLGLRLIYFSYDVKMKEKGDIPEGYSVSREKKERFSLILESASTNQTSMYLCASSLKTDTGELFFGEGSRLTVL.

The chain uses TRBV7-2 and TRBJ2-2; 7 bases are shared with TRBD2. The CDR3 runs to 16 residues. V dropped 2 bases and J dropped 0; count of bases not matched to a gene: 3. Per the germline V gene, CDR1 is SGHTA and CDR2 is FQGNSA. Here the CDR3 reads CASSLLAGANTGELFF. The CDR3 nucleotides are TGTGCCAGCAGCTTACTGGCGGGGGCGAACACCGGGGAGCTGTTTTTT.

This clone occurred a few times. The chain links TRBV10-3 to TRBJ1-2, with D unclear. V dropped 0 bases and J dropped 0 bases, with 11 bases sitting between them. Germline CDR1 ENHRY, CDR2 SYGVKD. The CDR3 is 16 amino acids. The CDR3 DNA sequence: TGTGCCATCAGTGAGTCGGCTAATACAGCTAACTATGGCTACACCTTC. Protein product: CAISESANTANYGYTF.

The CDR3 DNA reads as TGTGCCAGCAGTTTAAACAGGGTCCCAGATACGCAGTATTTT. As protein: CASSLNRVPDTQYF. The rearrangement uses TRBV27 and TRBJ2-3; D might be TRBD1 (6 bases). The CDR3 covers 14 residues. The ends were cut back, 2 bases at V and 4 bases at J, with 10 bases in the middle. Germline assignment: CDR1 MNHEY and CDR2 SMNVEV (reference sequence).

The rearrangement joins TRBV9 to TRBJ1-3, with a tentative D call TRBD1 (5 bases). Germline V gives CDR1 SGDLS, CDR2 YYNGEE. The CDR3 spans 13 residues. V was cut by 5 bases and J by 0 bases, with 6 bases left in between. The CDR3: CASRDNSGNTIYF. CDR3 nucleotide sequence: TGTGCCAGCAGGGACAACTCTGGAAACACCATATATTTT. The full variable domain, in which reference TRBV9 and TRBJ1-3 provide the parts outside the CDR3, is DSGVTQTPKHLITATGQRVTLRCSPRSGDLSVYWYQQSLDQGLQFLIQYYNGEERAKGNILERFSAQQFPDLHSELNLSSLELGDSALYFCASRDNSGNTIYFGEGSWLTVV.

This clone has ten or more counts. This rearrangement joins TRBV7-9 to TRBJ1-2; 7 nucleotides agree with TRBD1. This CDR3 region has 16 residues. The V gene end was trimmed by 4 bases and the J gene end by 6 bases; junction bases not matched to a gene: 14. CDR1 is SEHNR, CDR2 FQNEAQ, per germline (reference sequence). CDR3 protein: CASSSAYEDRIDGYTF. DNA of the CDR3: TGTGCCAGCAGCTCAGCTTACGAGGACAGGATCGATGGCTACACCTTC.